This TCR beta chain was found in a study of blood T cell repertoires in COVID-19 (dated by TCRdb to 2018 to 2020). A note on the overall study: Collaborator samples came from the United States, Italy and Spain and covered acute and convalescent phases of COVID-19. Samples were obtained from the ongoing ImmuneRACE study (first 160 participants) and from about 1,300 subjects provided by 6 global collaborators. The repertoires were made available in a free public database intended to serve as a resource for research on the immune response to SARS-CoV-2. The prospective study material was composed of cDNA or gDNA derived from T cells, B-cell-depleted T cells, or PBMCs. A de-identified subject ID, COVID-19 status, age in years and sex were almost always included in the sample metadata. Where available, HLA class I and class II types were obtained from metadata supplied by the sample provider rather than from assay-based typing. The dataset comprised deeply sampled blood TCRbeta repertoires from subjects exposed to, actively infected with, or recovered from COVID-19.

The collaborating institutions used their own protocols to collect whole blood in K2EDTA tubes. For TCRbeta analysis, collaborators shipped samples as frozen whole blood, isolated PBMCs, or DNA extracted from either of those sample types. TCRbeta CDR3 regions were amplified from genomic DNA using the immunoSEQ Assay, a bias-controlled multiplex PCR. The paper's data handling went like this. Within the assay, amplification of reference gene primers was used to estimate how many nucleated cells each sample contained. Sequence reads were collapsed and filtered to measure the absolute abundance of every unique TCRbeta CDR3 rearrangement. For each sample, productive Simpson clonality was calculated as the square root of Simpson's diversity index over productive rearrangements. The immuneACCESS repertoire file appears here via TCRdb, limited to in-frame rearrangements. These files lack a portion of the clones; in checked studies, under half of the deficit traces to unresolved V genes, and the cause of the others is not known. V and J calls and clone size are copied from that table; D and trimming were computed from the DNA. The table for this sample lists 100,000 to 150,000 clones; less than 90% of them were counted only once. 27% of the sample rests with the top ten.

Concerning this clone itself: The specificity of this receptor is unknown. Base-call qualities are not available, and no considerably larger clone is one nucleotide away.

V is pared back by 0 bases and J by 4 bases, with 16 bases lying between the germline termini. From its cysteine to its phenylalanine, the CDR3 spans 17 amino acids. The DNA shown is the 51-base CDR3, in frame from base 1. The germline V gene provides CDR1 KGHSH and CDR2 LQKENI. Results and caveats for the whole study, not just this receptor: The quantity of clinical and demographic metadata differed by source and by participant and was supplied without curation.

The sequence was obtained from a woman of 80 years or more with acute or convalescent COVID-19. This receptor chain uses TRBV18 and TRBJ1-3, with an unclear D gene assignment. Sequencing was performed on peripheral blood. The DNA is TGTGCCAGCTCACCACCTGTCGGGTCCCCGTCCGGAAACACCATATATTTT. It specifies CASSPPVGSPSGNTIYF.